This is a list of T cell receptor beta chains from one sample in a study of cytomegalovirus exposure and HLA in healthy donors. Method: immunoSEQ multiplex PCR; TCRdb's copy keeps in-frame clones and lacks some. Of under 110,000 clones in the sample, about 85% are singletons; the top ten hold approximately 4%. The sample comprised PBMCs. These receptors originate from a man aged 25-40 years in good health and CMV-seronegative. CDR3s include the opening cysteine and the closing phenylalanine or tryptophan. The D gene is left open where the match is weak. Clone size is given for some rows only: seen once, a few or many times, or a class if the clone is expanded.

J gene,CDR3 length,V gene,D gene,clone size,CDR3 protein,CDR3 DNA
TRBJ1-1,16,TRBV19,.,.,CASSGTSGRGNTEAFF,TGTGCCAGTAGTGGTACGTCGGGGAGGGGGAACACTGAAGCTTTCTTT
TRBJ1-1,14,TRBV6-1,.,few,CASSPRGGNAEAFF,TGTGCCAGCAGTCCCAGGGGAGGGAACGCTGAAGCTTTCTTT
TRBJ1-1,15,TRBV5-1,.,.,CASSFGPEVNTEAFF,TGCGCCAGCAGCTTCGGCCCCGAGGTGAACACTGAAGCTTTCTTT
TRBJ2-6,16,TRBV6-6,TRBD1,.,CASSPRDRAGANVLTF,TGTGCCAGCAGCCCCCGCGACAGGGCTGGGGCCAACGTCCTGACTTTC
TRBJ2-7,15,TRBV5-1,.,.,CASSERAGSSYEQYF,TGCGCCAGCAGCGAAAGAGCGGGTAGCTCCTACGAGCAGTACTTC
TRBJ2-3,14,TRBV6-5,TRBD1,.,CASSGTGESDTQYF,TGTGCCAGCAGTGGGACAGGGGAGAGTGATACGCAGTATTTT
TRBJ1-6,15,TRBV4-2,TRBD1,.,CASSLQGARTSPLHF,TGTGCCAGCAGCCTGCAGGGGGCCCGTACGTCACCCCTCCACTTT
TRBJ2-3,16,TRBV27,TRBD2,.,CASSLLGFDGGDTQYF,TGTGCCAGCAGTTTATTGGGGTTTGACGGGGGGGATACGCAGTATTTT
TRBJ1-4,14,TRBV6-5,.,few,CASSYGLLREKLFF,TGTGCCAGCAGTTACGGTCTCCTTCGGGAAAAACTGTTTTTT
TRBJ2-3,14,TRBV5-6,.,.,CASSFPFSTDTQYF,TGTGCCAGCAGCTTTCCCTTTAGCACAGATACGCAGTATTTT
TRBJ1-4,13,TRBV28,.,.,CASSFGTMEKLFF,TGTGCCAGCAGTTTCGGTACCATGGAAAAACTGTTTTTT
TRBJ2-7,14,TRBV6-1,.,.,CASSELLSGAEQYF,TGTGCCAGCAGTGAACTCTTATCAGGGGCCGAGCAGTACTTC
TRBJ2-2,17,TRBV9,TRBD1,.,CASSVMVGQGGAGELFF,TGTGCCAGCAGCGTAATGGTGGGACAGGGGGGTGCCGGGGAGCTGTTTTTT
TRBJ2-3,16,TRBV5-1,TRBD2,.,CASSKSLAGVPDTQYF,TGCGCCAGCAGCAAATCCCTAGCGGGAGTTCCAGATACGCAGTATTTT
TRBJ2-3,15,TRBV30,TRBD2,.,CAWVSGTSGRDTQYF,TGTGCCTGGGTCTCCGGGACTAGCGGGAGAGATACGCAGTATTTT
TRBJ1-5,12,TRBV28,.,.,CASSLSDQPQHF,TGTGCCAGCAGTTTGTCGGATCAGCCCCAGCATTTT